The 6 T cell receptor beta chains presented below share a single source sample, sequenced in a study of vaccination and CD4 T cells after COVID-19. Treatment noted: approximately 10-day PBMC culture with coronavirus spike peptide pools or control peptides (ViraFEST assay). These receptors are not linked to any known antigen. The Oncomine TCR Beta short-read assay was applied to DNA of cultured CD4+ T cells. TCRdb re-derived calls from the PCR reads in MiXCR, one entry per CDR3 protein. This table holds about 14,000 distinct CDR3 sequences, 55% to 80% found once. Source material: CD4+ T cells from blood, cultured in vitro. The receptors stem from a human donor who had recovered from COVID-19.

This chain joins TRBV12-3 or TRBV12-4 and TRBJ2-3; 7 nucleotides agree with TRBD1. This CDR3 is 15 amino acids long. The V and J ends lost 3 bases and 0 bases, in that order; junction bases with no gene match: 3. The chain's CDR3 is CASSFNRGSTDTQYF. The DNA for the CDR3 is TGTGCCAGCAGTTTTAACAGGGGTAGCACAGATACGCAGTATTTT.

The rearrangement uses TRBV28 and TRBJ1-5, with TRBD1 identical over 9 bases. Germline values: CDR1 MDHEN, CDR2 SYDVKM. The CDR3 contains 14 residues. Losses at the gene ends were 5 bases for V and 5 bases for J; bases not matched to a gene: 4. CDR3 sequence (DNA): TGTGCCAGCAGTCGCGGACAGGGGCATCAGCCCCAGCATTTT. As protein: CASSRGQGHQPQHF.

This chain links TRBV6-1 with TRBJ1-1; the D gene is possibly TRBD1 (5 bases). CDR1 and CDR2 from the germline V gene are MNHNS and SASEGT. V was clipped by 1 base and J by 0 bases, with 18 bases between them. This CDR3 contains 18 residues. The CDR3 is CASSEGWGGGTMNTEAFF. The CDR3 bases are TGTGCCAGCAGTGAAGGGTGGGGCGGCGGAACGATGAACACTGAAGCTTTCTTT.

Regarding this clonotype: The junction and the germline gene differ at one end; a read error may be behind it. J is TRBJ2-5 and V is TRBV5-3; D may be TRBD1 or TRBD2 (5 bases each). TRBV5-3 is given ORF status, its function remaining uncertain. This CDR3 is 15 amino acids long. CDR3: CASSWGKRLGETQYF. For the CDR3, the DNA is TGTGCCAGCAGCTGGGGGAAAAGGCTAGGAGAGACCCAGTACTTC.

The CDR3 DNA sequence: TGTGCCAGCAGTTACGTCGGGGACCTATGGGAGACCCAGTACTTC. It translates to CASSYVGDLWETQYF. The chain carries TRBV6-2 or TRBV6-3 and TRBJ2-5; D may be TRBD1 or TRBD2 (5 bases each). The V gene lost 2 bases and the J gene lost 5 bases, with 15 bases spanning the gap. Germline assignment: CDR1 MNHEY and CDR2 SVGEGT. The CDR3 totals 15 residues.

The chain uses TRBV6-5 and TRBJ1-5; D is uncertain. Trimming shortened V by 2 bases and J by 10 bases, and 12 bases separated the two germline ends. The CDR3 extends over 13 amino acids. From germline, CDR1 is MNHEY and CDR2 SVGAGI. CDR3 protein: CASSYALSQPQHF. In DNA, the CDR3 is TGTGCCAGCAGTTACGCGCTCTCTCAACCCCAGCATTTT.